The clone carrying this T cell receptor (beta chain) was found once. Its antigen is still unknown. Researchers grouped second doses given at about 4 or about 12 weeks into one pool. TCRdb's table, derived via immunoSEQ multiplex PCR, lists solely in-frame clones and lacks some. The sample holds fewer than 95,000 clones, approximately 89% seen once. This entry belongs to a study of T cell responses to AZD1222 COVID-19 vaccine. Whole-study findings and limits: Spike was spanned by vaccine-associated CD4 TCRs, which were dominant at 160-218 and 743-854.

Germline lookup yields CDR1 SGHNT and CDR2 YENEEA. CDR3 size: 17 residues. After removal of 6 bases from V and 0 bases from J, the junction contained 8 bases not matched to a gene. The source is an adult who received the AZD1222 COVID-19 vaccine. The sequenced sample was peripheral blood, obtained 28 days after the second AZD1222 dose. J is TRBJ2-1 and V is TRBV11-3, with 10 bases identical to TRBD2. This CDR3 is CASSSGTSASSYNEQFF. CDR3 nucleotide sequence: TGTGCCAGCAGTTCCGGGACTAGCGCCAGCTCCTACAATGAGCAGTTCTTC.